This TCR beta chain was found in a study of CD8 T cells in ankylosing spondylitis. Study-wide results and limits: A motif in TCR beta, a set of under ten highly homologous variants, appeared characteristic of ankylosing spondylitis blood. It was reported that disease-linked clones were significantly enriched in matched ankylosing spondylitis synovial fluid.

As the method for making TCR beta libraries, quantitative 5'-RACE with molecular barcodes was used. TCRdb re-called the 5' RACE reads through MiXCR, storing one row per CDR3 protein. The sample holds roughly 240,000 distinct CDR3 sequences; 7.5% to 9.5% are singletons and the top ten take 4% to 5.5%. This clonotype was recorded at least ten times. Antigen unknown. Germline CDR1 and CDR2: SGHAT and FQNNGV. V shed 3 bases, J shed 0 bases, and the junction held 11 bases outside the gene matches. The CDR3 loop spans 18 amino acids. The TCR originated in a female donor with ankylosing spondylitis or in good health (not recorded which). The sample comprised blood, either unsorted or a sorted T cell fraction (not recorded which). V gene TRBV11-2 combines with J gene TRBJ1-1, with TRBD1 matching 9 bases. CDR3 coding DNA: TGTGCCAGCAGCTTTGTCCGGGACAGGGTCTACATGAACACTGAAGCTTTCTTT. This sequence encodes CASSFVRDRVYMNTEAFF.